Below are 4 T cell receptor beta chains sequenced from a single sample in a study of CD8 T cells in Susac syndrome. It was with random hexamers that about 0.45 to 1 ug RNA was reverse transcribed. Each CDR3 protein is one row after TCRdb ran MiXCR on the immunoSEQ multiplex PCR reads. This repertoire shows over 350,000 distinct CDR3 sequences, about 85% found once; its top ten account for approximately 0.11%. Sequencing was done on a sample of CD8+ T cells from PBMCs. The receptors were gathered from a human donor with multiple sclerosis.

The chain couples TRBV4-1 to TRBJ1-1; possibly TRBD1 for D (5 bases). Looked up from germline, CDR1 is MGHRA and CDR2 is YSYEKL. The CDR3 contains 14 residues. Trimming took 1 base from V and 5 from J, leaving 11 bases between them. CDR3 amino acids: CASSQVSGGTEAFF. CDR3 nucleotide sequence: TGCGCCAGCAGCCAAGTGAGCGGGGGTACTGAAGCTTTCTTT.

The V and J genes are TRBV11-2 and TRBJ2-1; tentatively, D is TRBD2 (5 bases). Deletions cut 5 bases from V and 12 bases from J, with 17 bases between. The CDR3 extends over 13 amino acids. Germline V gives CDR1 SGHAT, CDR2 FQNNGV. CDR3 sequence (DNA): TGTGCCAGCAGCCTCTGGACCGGCGAGGGGCAGTTCTTC. Protein sequence: CASSLWTGEGQFF.

The chain employs TRBV10-3 and TRBJ2-7, with 11 nucleotides matching TRBD1. Germline V gene sequence: CDR1 ENHRY, CDR2 SYGVKD. CDR3 length: 14 amino acids. Trimming removed 2 bases from V and 4 bases from J; junction bases left unmatched: 1. As DNA, the CDR3 is TGTGCCATCAGTGAGGGGACAGGGGGTTACGAGCAGTACTTC. This codes for CAISEGTGGYEQYF.

This chain joins TRBV5-1 and TRBJ1-2; no firm D call. Trimming took 1 base from V and 3 from J, leaving 7 bases between them. CDR1 is SGHRS, CDR2 YFSETQ, per germline. This CDR3 comprises 13 residues. CDR3 amino acids: CASSLYVYYGYTF. Here the CDR3 DNA reads TGCGCCAGCAGCTTGTACGTATACTATGGCTACACCTTC.